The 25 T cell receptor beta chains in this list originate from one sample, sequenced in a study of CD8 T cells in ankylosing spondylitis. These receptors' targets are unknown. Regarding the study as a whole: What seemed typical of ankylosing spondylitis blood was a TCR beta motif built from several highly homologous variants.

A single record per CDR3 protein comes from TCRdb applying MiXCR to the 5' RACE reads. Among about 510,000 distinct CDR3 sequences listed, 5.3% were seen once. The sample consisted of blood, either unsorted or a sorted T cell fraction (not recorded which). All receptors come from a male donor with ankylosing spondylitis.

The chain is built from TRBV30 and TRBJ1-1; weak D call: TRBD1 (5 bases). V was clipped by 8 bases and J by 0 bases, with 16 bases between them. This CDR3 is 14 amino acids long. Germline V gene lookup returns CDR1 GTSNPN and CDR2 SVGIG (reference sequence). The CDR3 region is CAQGVWGLNTEAFF. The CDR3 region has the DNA TGTGCCCAAGGGGTATGGGGGTTGAACACTGAAGCTTTCTTT.

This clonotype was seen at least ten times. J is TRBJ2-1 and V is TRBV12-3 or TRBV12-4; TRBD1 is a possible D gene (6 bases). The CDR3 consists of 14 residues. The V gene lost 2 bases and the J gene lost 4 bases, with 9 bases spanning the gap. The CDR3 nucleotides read TGTGCCAGCAGTTTACGGACAGTTTACAATGAGCAGTTCTTC. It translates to CASSLRTVYNEQFF.

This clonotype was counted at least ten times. This CDR3 reads CASRARAQGNEQFF. CDR3 sequence (DNA): TGTGCCAGCAGGGCGCGGGCACAAGGCAATGAGCAGTTCTTC. V gene TRBV27 combines with J gene TRBJ2-1; D possibly corresponds to TRBD2 (5 bases). CDR1 is MNHEY, CDR2 SMNVEV, per germline (reference sequence). The CDR3 covers 14 residues. V lost 6 bases and J 6 bases, leaving 15 bases between the germline ends.

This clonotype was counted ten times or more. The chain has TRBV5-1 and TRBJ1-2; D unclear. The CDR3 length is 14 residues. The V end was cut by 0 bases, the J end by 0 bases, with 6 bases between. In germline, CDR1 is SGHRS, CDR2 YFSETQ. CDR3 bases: TGCGCCAGCAGCTTGGACGGGTCTAACTATGGCTACACCTTC. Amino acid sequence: CASSLDGSNYGYTF.

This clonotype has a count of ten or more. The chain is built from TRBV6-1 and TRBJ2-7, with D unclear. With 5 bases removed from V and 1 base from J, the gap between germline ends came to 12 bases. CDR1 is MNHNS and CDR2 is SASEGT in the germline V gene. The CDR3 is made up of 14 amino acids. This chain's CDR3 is CASSPTRQSYEQYF. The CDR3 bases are TGTGCCAGCAGTCCCACGCGGCAGTCCTACGAGCAGTACTTC.

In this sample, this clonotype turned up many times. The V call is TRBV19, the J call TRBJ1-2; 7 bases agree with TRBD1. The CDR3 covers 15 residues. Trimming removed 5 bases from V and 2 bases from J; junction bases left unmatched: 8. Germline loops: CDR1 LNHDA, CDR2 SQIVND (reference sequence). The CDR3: CASSLFSTGNYGYTF. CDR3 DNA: TGTGCCAGTAGTCTCTTCTCGACAGGGAACTATGGCTACACCTTC.

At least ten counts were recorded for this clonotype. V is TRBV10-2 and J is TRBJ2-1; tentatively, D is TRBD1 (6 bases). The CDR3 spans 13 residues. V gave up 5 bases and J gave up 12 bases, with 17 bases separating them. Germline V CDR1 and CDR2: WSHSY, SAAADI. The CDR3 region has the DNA TGCGCCAGCAGTTCCACTTCAGGGGTTGGGCAGTTCTTC. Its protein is CASSSTSGVGQFF.

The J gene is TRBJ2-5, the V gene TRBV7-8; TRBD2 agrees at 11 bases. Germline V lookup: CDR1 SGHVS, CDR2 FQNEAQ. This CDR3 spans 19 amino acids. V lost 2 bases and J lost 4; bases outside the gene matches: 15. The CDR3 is CASSLPLGFSGGARETQYF. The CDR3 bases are TGTGCCAGCAGCTTACCTTTAGGATTTAGCGGGGGGGCGAGAGAGACCCAGTACTTC.

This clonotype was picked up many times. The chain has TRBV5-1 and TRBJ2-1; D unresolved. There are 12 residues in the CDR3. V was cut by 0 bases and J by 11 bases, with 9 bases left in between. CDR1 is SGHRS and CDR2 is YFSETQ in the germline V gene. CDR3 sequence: CASSLDQGQQFF. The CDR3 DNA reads TGCGCCAGCAGCTTGGATCAAGGTCAGCAGTTCTTC.

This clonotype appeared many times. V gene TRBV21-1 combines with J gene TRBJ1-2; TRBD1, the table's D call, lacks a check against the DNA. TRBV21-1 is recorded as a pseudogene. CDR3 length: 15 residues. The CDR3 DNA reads TGTGCCAGCAGCAAAGAGGGGGGGAATCGGTATGGCTACACCTTC. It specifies CASSKEGGNRYGYTF.

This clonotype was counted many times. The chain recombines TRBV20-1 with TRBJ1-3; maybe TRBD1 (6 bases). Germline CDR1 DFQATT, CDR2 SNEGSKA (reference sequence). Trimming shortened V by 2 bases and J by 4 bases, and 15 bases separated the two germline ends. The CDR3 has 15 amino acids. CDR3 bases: TGCAGTGCTAGAATAAACAGGGTCCGAGGAAACACCATATATTTT. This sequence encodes CSARINRVRGNTIYF.

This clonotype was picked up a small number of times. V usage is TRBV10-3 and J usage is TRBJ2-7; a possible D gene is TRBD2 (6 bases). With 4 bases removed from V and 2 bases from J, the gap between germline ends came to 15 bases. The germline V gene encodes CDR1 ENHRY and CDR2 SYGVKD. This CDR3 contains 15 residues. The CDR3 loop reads CAISATGGGAYEQYF. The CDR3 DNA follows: TGTGCCATCAGTGCCACAGGCGGAGGGGCCTACGAGCAGTACTTC.

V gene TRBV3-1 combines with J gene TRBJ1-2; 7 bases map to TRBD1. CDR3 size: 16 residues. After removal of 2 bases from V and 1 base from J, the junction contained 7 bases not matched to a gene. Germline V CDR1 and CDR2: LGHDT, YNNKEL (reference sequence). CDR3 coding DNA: TGTGCCAGCAGCCAATTTCGGACAGGAATTAACTATGGCTACACCTTC. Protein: CASSQFRTGINYGYTF.

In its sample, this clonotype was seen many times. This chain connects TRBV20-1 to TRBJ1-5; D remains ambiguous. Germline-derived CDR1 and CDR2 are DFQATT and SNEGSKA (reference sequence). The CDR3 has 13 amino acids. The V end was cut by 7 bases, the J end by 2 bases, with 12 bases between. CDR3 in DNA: TGCAGTGTCACTGACGTAGGCAATCAGCCCCAGCATTTT. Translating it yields CSVTDVGNQPQHF.

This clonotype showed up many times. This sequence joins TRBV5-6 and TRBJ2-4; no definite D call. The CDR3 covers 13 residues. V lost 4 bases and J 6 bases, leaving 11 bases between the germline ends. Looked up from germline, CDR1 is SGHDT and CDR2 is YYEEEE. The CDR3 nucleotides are TGTGCCAGCAGCACCGGACGGCTAAACATTCAGTACTTC. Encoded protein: CASSTGRLNIQYF.

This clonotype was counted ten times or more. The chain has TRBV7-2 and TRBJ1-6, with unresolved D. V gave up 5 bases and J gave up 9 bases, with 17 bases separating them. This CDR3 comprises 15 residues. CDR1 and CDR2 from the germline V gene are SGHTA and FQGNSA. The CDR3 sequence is CASSLVLQQSSPLHF. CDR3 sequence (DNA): TGTGCCAGCAGCCTGGTTTTGCAACAGAGTTCACCCCTCCACTTT.

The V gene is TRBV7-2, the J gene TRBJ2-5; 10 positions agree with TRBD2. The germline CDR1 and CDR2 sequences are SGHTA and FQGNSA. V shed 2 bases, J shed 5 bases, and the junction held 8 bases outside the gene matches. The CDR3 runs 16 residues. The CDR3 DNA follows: TGTGCCAGCAGCTTATGGCCTAGCGGGAGTTTGGAGACCCAGTACTTC. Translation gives CASSLWPSGSLETQYF.

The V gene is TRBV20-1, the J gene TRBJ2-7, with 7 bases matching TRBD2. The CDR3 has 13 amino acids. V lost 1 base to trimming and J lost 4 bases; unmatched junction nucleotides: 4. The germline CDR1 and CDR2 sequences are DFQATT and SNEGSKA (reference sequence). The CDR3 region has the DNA TGCAGTGCTAGAGGGACTAGTGATTACGAGCAGTACTTC. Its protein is CSARGTSDYEQYF.

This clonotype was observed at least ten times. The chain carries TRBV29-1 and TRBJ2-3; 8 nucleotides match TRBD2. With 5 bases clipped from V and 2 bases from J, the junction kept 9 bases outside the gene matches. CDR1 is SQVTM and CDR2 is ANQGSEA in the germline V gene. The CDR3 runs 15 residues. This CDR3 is CSVLASGSPTDTQYF. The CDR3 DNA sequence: TGCAGCGTTCTAGCGAGCGGGAGTCCCACAGATACGCAGTATTTT.

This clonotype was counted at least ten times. The CDR3 loop is CASSPGQEIGAFF. The CDR3 nucleotides are TGTGCCAGCAGCCCGGGACAGGAGATTGGAGCTTTCTTT. J is TRBJ1-1 and V is TRBV5-5; 8 bases match TRBD1. Germline lookup yields CDR1 SGHKS and CDR2 YYEKEE (reference sequence). The CDR3 spans 13 residues. Losses at the gene ends were 4 bases for V and 10 bases for J; bases not matched to a gene: 9.

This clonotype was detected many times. In nucleotides, the CDR3 is TGTGCCAGCGGACCTCAGGGGCTCGAACAGCCCCAGCATTTT. Translated, it gives CASGPQGLEQPQHF. V and J are TRBV27 and TRBJ1-5; maybe TRBD1 (6 bases). V dropped 8 bases and J dropped 7 bases, with 18 bases sitting between them. The CDR3 has 14 residues. Per germline, CDR1 MNHEY and CDR2 SMNVEV (reference sequence).

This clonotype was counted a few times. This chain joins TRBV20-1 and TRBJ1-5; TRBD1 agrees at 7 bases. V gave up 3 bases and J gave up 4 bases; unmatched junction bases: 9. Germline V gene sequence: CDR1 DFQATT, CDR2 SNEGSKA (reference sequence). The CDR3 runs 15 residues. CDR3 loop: CSASLGTVLNQPQHF. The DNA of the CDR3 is TGCAGTGCTAGTCTTGGGACAGTACTTAATCAGCCCCAGCATTTT.

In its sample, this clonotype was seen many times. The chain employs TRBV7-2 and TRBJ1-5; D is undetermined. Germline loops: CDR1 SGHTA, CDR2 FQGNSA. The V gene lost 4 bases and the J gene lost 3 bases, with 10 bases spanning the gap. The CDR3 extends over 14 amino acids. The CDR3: CASSSPIANQPQHF. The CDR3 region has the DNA TGTGCCAGCAGCTCGCCCATAGCCAATCAGCCCCAGCATTTT.

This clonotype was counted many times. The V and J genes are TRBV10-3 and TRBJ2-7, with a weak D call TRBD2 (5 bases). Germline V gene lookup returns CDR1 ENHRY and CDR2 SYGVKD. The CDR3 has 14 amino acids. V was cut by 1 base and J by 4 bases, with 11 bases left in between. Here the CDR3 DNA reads TGTGCCATCAGTGAGTTAAACAGAGGGTACGAGCAGTACTTC. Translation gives CAISELNRGYEQYF.

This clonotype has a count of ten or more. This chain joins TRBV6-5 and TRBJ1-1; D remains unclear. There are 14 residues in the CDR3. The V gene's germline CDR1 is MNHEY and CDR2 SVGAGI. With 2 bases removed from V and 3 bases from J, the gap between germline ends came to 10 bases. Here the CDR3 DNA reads TGTGCCAGCAGTTACGGCCTCGGGGACACTGAAGCTTTCTTT. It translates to CASSYGLGDTEAFF.